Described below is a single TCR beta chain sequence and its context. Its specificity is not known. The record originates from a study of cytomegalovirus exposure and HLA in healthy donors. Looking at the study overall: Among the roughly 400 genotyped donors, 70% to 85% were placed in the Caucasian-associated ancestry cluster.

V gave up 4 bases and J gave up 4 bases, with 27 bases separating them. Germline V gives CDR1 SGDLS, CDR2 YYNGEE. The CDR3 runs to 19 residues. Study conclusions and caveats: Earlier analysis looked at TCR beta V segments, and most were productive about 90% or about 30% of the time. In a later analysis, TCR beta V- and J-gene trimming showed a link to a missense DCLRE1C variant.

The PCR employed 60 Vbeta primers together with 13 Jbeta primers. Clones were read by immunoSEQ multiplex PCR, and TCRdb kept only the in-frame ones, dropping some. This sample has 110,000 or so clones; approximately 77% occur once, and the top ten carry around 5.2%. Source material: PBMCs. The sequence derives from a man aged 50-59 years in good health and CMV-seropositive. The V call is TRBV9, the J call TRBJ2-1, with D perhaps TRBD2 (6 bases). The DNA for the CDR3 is TGTGCCAGCAGCCCGAGAGACCCCCGGGCGGGGATAATATACAATGAGCAGTTCTTC. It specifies CASSPRDPRAGIIYNEQFF.